This T cell receptor (beta chain) is drawn from a study of T-cell reconstitution after alpha-beta-depleted transplantation in children. Study results and caveats: Surviving recipient T cells and intrathymic progenitors accounted for some patients' high TCRbeta diversity at day 60. Most T-cell counts and diversity one year after the transplant came from T cells that were newly produced. Reportedly, alpha-beta T cells present about two months post-transplant originated from several hundred expanded clones of graft origin.

CDR1 is SGHTA, CDR2 FQGTGA, per germline. The V end lost 8 bases, the J end lost 7 bases, and 8 bases lay between the germline ends. This CDR3 is built from 11 residues. In its sample, this clonotype was seen many times. Its specificity is not known. Using unique molecular identifiers, the investigators prepared the TCRbeta library. TCRdb processed the PCR reads anew with MiXCR; each CDR3 protein has one entry. Of about 300,000 distinct CDR3 sequences listed, over 9% are singletons. Sample: PBMCs, taken before TCRalphabeta/CD19-depleted stem cell transplant. This rearrangement joins TRBV7-3 to TRBJ2-2; the D is unclear. This receptor was taken from a boy younger than two with acute myeloid leukemia, due to receive a stem cell transplant. The chain's CDR3 is CASGIGGELFF. As DNA, the CDR3 is TGTGCCAGCGGGATTGGCGGGGAGCTGTTTTTT.